This T cell receptor (beta chain) is drawn from a study of blood T cells in healthy people across ages. Together with a sample-barcoded 5' primer, a J-beta primer mix was included in a second PCR lasting 7 to 11 cycles. Each cDNA molecule, via a template-switch adaptor with 12 random nucleotides, was tagged. TCRdb reprocessed the 5' RACE reads with MiXCR, giving one entry per CDR3 protein. Of about 720,000 distinct CDR3 sequences in the sample, about 24% were seen once. This clonotype showed up many times. This CDR3 comprises 14 residues. Losses at the gene ends were 1 base for V and 7 bases for J; bases not matched to a gene: 7. Germline V gene lookup returns CDR1 SQVTM and CDR2 ANQGSEA.

The J gene is TRBJ1-2, the V gene TRBV29-1; TRBD1 aligns across 9 bases. The sample was blood. This receptor was obtained from a man in his sixties or seventies in good health. The CDR3: CSVEAQDRGFGYTF. The CDR3 region has the DNA TGCAGCGTTGAAGCCCAGGACAGGGGCTTTGGCTACACCTTC. The whole variable domain, filled in from reference TRBV29-1 and TRBJ1-2, reads SAVISQKPSRDICQRGTSLTIQCQVDSQVTMMFWYRQQPGQSLTLIATANQGSEATYESGFVIDKFPISRPNLTFSTLTVSNMSPEDSSIYLCSVEAQDRGFGYTFGSGTRLTVV.